This entry lists 28 T cell receptor beta chains sequenced from one sample in a study of shared clonotypes between healthy human individuals. Terminally differentiated effector memory CD45RA+ cells were left out of the naive CD8 fraction, which was CD45RO-negative and positively selected for CCR7. The data were produced by immunoSEQ multiplex PCR, yet TCRdb's version contains in-frame clones alone and is incomplete. The repertoire consists of about 1,800,000 clones, with about 95% occurring once and the leading ten covering around 1.2%. The sequencing sample was made of naive CD8+ T cells sorted from blood. These receptors were taken from a young man in good health.

The V call is TRBV30, the J call TRBJ1-2; 8 positions match TRBD1. Per the germline V gene, CDR1 is GTSNPN and CDR2 is SVGIG (reference sequence). The CDR3 runs 14 residues. Trimming at V came to 0 bases and at J to 4 bases, leaving 4 bases not matched to a gene. CDR3 nucleotide sequence: TGTGCCTGGAGTGTATCAGGGGGCGGCTATGGCTACACCTTC. Translation: CAWSVSGGGYGYTF.

This chain connects TRBV7-8 to TRBJ2-7; 10 positions agree with TRBD2. The V gene's germline CDR1 is SGHVS and CDR2 FQNEAQ. CDR3 size: 15 residues. The ends lost 4 bases at V and 3 bases at J; junction bases unmatched: 6. As DNA, the CDR3 is TGTGCCAGCAGCTCCCTAGCGGGGGCGAGCTACGAGCAGTACTTC. It yields the protein CASSSLAGASYEQYF.

This clone has just one count. The V call is TRBV5-1, the J call TRBJ2-7; perhaps TRBD2 as D (5 bases). The CDR3 is 14 amino acids. V lost 1 base, J lost 5 bases, and 13 bases lay in between. CDR1 and CDR2 (germline): SGHRS, YFSETQ. CDR3 sequence: CASSLSGSPHEQYF. The CDR3 coding sequence is TGCGCCAGCAGCTTGAGTGGGAGTCCCCACGAGCAGTACTTC.

The V gene is TRBV7-3, the J gene TRBJ2-3; TRBD1 aligns across 7 bases. Unmatched junction bases numbered 2, after V lost 2 bases and J lost 6 bases. This CDR3 has 13 residues. CDR1 and CDR2 (germline): SGHTA, FQGTGA. CDR3: CASSLDRVDTQYF. CDR3 in DNA: TGTGCCAGCAGCTTAGACAGGGTTGATACGCAGTATTTT.

CDR3 DNA sequence: TGTGCCAGCAGCTTAGCAGGACAGGGGGTCACTGAAGCTTTCTTT. It specifies CASSLAGQGVTEAFF. J is TRBJ1-1 and V is TRBV7-8; TRBD1 matches at 10 bases. CDR1 and CDR2 from the germline V gene are SGHVS and FQNEAQ. The trim removed 0 bases at V and 4 bases at J, leaving 2 bases unmatched. The CDR3 length is 15 residues.

The chain employs TRBV11-2 and TRBJ2-7; the D is unclear. Trimming shortened V by 1 base and J by 3 bases, and 4 bases separated the two germline ends. CDR1 is SGHAT, CDR2 FQNNGV, per germline. The CDR3 loop spans 12 amino acids. CDR3 amino acids: CASSLGHYEQYF. CDR3 in DNA: TGTGCCAGCAGCTTAGGACACTACGAGCAGTACTTC.

J is TRBJ1-2 and V is TRBV7-2; D possibly corresponds to TRBD1 (6 bases). Between the trimmed V and J ends, which lost 1 base and 5 bases, there was a span of 11 bases. Germline V gene lookup returns CDR1 SGHTA and CDR2 FQGNSA. The CDR3 loop spans 14 amino acids. CDR3 loop: CASSLGGQMYGYTF. In DNA form, the CDR3 reads TGTGCCAGCAGCTTAGGGGGGCAGATGTATGGCTACACCTTC.

The genes are TRBV9 and TRBJ2-7; D perhaps matches TRBD2 (5 bases). The germline V gene has CDR1 SGDLS and CDR2 YYNGEE. V lost 4 bases to trimming and J lost 0 bases, with 11 bases between them. The length of the CDR3 is 14 residues. As DNA, the CDR3 is TGTGCCAGCAGCTCTGAAGAGGGCTCCTACGAGCAGTACTTC. Protein product: CASSSEEGSYEQYF. Based on the CDR3 plus reference TRBV9 and TRBJ2-7, the full variable domain is DSGVTQTPKHLITATGQRVTLRCSPRSGDLSVYWYQQSLDQGLQFLIQYYNGEERAKGNILERFSAQQFPDLHSELNLSSLELGDSALYFCASSSEEGSYEQYFGPGTRLTVT.

The rearrangement links TRBV4-1 to TRBJ2-6; D unresolved. The germline V and J ends were trimmed by 4 bases and 1 base, with 11 bases remaining between them. Germline CDR1 reads MGHRA; CDR2 reads YSYEKL. This CDR3 region has 16 residues. CDR3 sequence reads: CASSLFLPSGANVLTF. The CDR3 DNA reads as TGCGCCAGCAGCCTGTTTCTGCCTTCTGGGGCCAACGTCCTGACTTTC.

The chain employs TRBV5-5 and TRBJ2-7, with 9 positions matching TRBD1. The germline V gene has CDR1 SGHKS and CDR2 YYEKEE (reference sequence). V lost 4 bases to trimming and J lost 2 bases; unmatched junction nucleotides: 4. The CDR3 is 14 residues long. CDR3 nucleotides: TGTGCCAGCAGCGCCGGGACAGGGACCTACGAGCAGTACTTC. This translates into CASSAGTGTYEQYF.

This chain joins TRBV4-1 and TRBJ2-5; either TRBD1 or TRBD2 may supply D (6 bases each). The CDR3 extends over 15 amino acids. V shed 4 bases and J shed 4 bases, with 16 bases lying between them. Germline loops: CDR1 MGHRA, CDR2 YSYEKL. The CDR3 region is CASSPPRGEGETQYF. Here the CDR3 DNA reads TGCGCCAGCAGCCCCCCAAGGGGGGAAGGAGAGACCCAGTACTTC.

With respect to this clone: At the DNA level, this CDR3 is encoded by other sequences in the same sample as well. The chain is built from TRBV11-2 and TRBJ2-3, with TRBD1 matching over 9 bases. The V gene's germline CDR1 is SGHAT and CDR2 FQNNGV. There are 15 residues in the CDR3. The trim removed 1 base at V and 3 bases at J, leaving 2 bases unmatched. The CDR3 bases are TGTGCCAGCAGCTTAGTACAGGGGGCAACAGATACGCAGTATTTT. Protein: CASSLVQGATDTQYF.

The chain employs TRBV12-5 and TRBJ1-5, with 9 nucleotides matching TRBD1. The CDR3 is 18 residues long. Germline V gene lookup returns CDR1 LGHNT and CDR2 FRNRAP. Trimming at V came to 0 bases and at J to 2 bases, leaving 8 bases not matched to a gene. DNA of the CDR3: TGTGCTAGTGGTTTGGTACGTGTACAGGGGGCGGGCAATCAGCCCCAGCATTTT. It translates to CASGLVRVQGAGNQPQHF.

This chain uses TRBV2 with TRBJ1-2, with 8 bases lining up with TRBD1. There are 15 residues in the CDR3. Germline CDR1 reads SNHLY; CDR2 reads FYNNEI. V trimming: 6 bases; J trimming: 1 base; junction bases outside the gene matches: 7. The CDR3 region is CASRLGQGINYGYTF. In DNA form, the CDR3 reads TGTGCCAGCAGACTAGGACAGGGAATTAACTATGGCTACACCTTC.

The chain carries TRBV7-2 and TRBJ1-1, with a tentative D call TRBD1 (6 bases). V gave up 6 bases and J gave up 2 bases, with 13 bases separating them. The germline V gene encodes CDR1 SGHTA and CDR2 FQGNSA. This CDR3 is built from 14 residues. CDR3 in amino acids: CASRPGQDNTEAFF. CDR3 in DNA: TGTGCCAGCAGACCGGGACAAGATAACACTGAAGCTTTCTTT.

V is TRBV7-2 and J is TRBJ2-7, with 11 bases lining up with TRBD2. V lost 3 bases to trimming and J lost 4 bases; unmatched junction nucleotides: 11. The V gene's germline CDR1 is SGHTA and CDR2 FQGNSA. This CDR3 has 17 amino acids. In DNA, the CDR3 is TGTGCCAGCAGCTTGTCTGGCAGGGGGACTAGCGGTTACGAGCAGTACTTC. As protein: CASSLSGRGTSGYEQYF.

This chain joins TRBV5-6 and TRBJ1-1; a possible D gene is TRBD1 (5 bases). V was clipped by 3 bases and J by 1 base, with 10 bases between them. The CDR3 covers 14 residues. Per the germline V gene, CDR1 is SGHDT and CDR2 is YYEEEE. In DNA form, the CDR3 reads TGTGCCAGCAGCTACCTCACAGGGAACACTGAAGCTTTCTTT. This sequence encodes CASSYLTGNTEAFF.

The V call is TRBV9, the J call TRBJ2-3, with a possible D match to TRBD2 (6 bases). V lost 5 bases and J 0 bases, leaving 16 bases between the germline ends. CDR3 size: 16 residues. Germline-derived CDR1 and CDR2 are SGDLS and YYNGEE. CDR3 DNA: TGTGCCAGCAGTGGAACCAGCGGGCCTAGCACAGATACGCAGTATTTT. This sequence encodes CASSGTSGPSTDTQYF.

In this sample, this clone turned up once. The V gene is TRBV11-2, the J gene TRBJ2-7; perhaps TRBD2 as D (6 bases). Germline lookup yields CDR1 SGHAT and CDR2 FQNNGV. Trimming pared 4 bases from V and 12 bases from J, leaving 16 bases between. The CDR3 sequence is 12 residues long. CDR3 DNA: TGTGCCAGCAGCTGGGGGGAAGGAGTCTGGTACTTC. As protein: CASSWGEGVWYF.

The genes are TRBV9 and TRBJ2-3, with D possibly TRBD2 on 6 matching bases. The CDR3 contains 14 residues. CDR1 SGDLS and CDR2 YYNGEE come from the germline V gene. Deletions cut 7 bases from V and 3 bases from J, with 15 bases between. CDR3 DNA sequence: TGTGCCAGCGGAGGGGCGGGGTTGACAGATACGCAGTATTTT. Amino acids: CASGGAGLTDTQYF.

The rearrangement joins TRBV6-1 to TRBJ2-7; TRBD1 is a possible D gene (7 bases). The CDR3 runs to 17 residues. Per the germline V gene, CDR1 is MNHNS and CDR2 is SASEGT. Trimming took off 2 bases at V and 0 bases at J, with 17 bases between the two ends. This CDR3 reads CASSEWAGGIPSYEQYF. The CDR3 DNA reads TGTGCCAGCAGTGAATGGGCAGGGGGGATTCCCTCCTACGAGCAGTACTTC.

This chain links TRBV4-3 with TRBJ2-7; perhaps TRBD2 as D (6 bases). CDR3 length: 15 amino acids. Germline V gene sequence: CDR1 LGHNA, CDR2 YSLEER. The V end lost 1 base, the J end lost 4 bases, and 14 bases lay between the germline ends. This CDR3 is CASSQVHAGTYEQYF. The CDR3 DNA reads as TGCGCCAGCAGCCAAGTCCACGCGGGGACTTACGAGCAGTACTTC.

V and J are TRBV29-1 and TRBJ1-5; D is ambiguous. This CDR3 has 13 residues. The germline CDR1 and CDR2 sequences are SQVTM and ANQGSEA. V lost 5 bases and J lost 3, with 11 bases in between. CDR3 region: CSVMNRDNQPQHF. Here the CDR3 DNA reads TGCAGCGTTATGAACCGAGACAATCAGCCCCAGCATTTT.

This chain uses TRBV7-2 with TRBJ2-1; D may be TRBD1 (6 bases). CDR3 length: 13 amino acids. Germline assignment: CDR1 SGHTA and CDR2 FQGNSA. V lost 4 bases and J 2 bases, leaving 6 bases between the germline ends. CDR3 DNA: TGTGCCAGCAGCTGGGGGCCCTACAATGAGCAGTTCTTC. Protein sequence: CASSWGPYNEQFF.

The V and J genes are TRBV5-6 and TRBJ1-1; D is unresolved. Between the trimmed V and J ends, which lost 1 base and 8 bases, there was a span of 6 bases. This CDR3 spans 11 amino acids. The germline V gene has CDR1 SGHDT and CDR2 YYEEEE. CDR3 amino acids: CASSLYGEAFF. DNA of the CDR3: TGTGCCAGCAGCTTGTACGGGGAAGCTTTCTTT.

This clone was found a few times. This sample also contains other DNA sequences that code for the same CDR3. The chain joins TRBV5-6 to TRBJ1-2; D gene unclear. The V gene's germline CDR1 is SGHDT and CDR2 YYEEEE. The CDR3 is made up of 11 amino acids. Trimming stripped 2 bases from V and 7 bases from J, with 6 bases between. This CDR3 is CASSLGVGYTF. CDR3 in DNA: TGTGCCAGCAGCTTAGGAGTTGGCTACACCTTC. Using reference TRBV5-6 and TRBJ1-2 for the parts outside the CDR3, the full variable domain is DAGVTQSPTHLIKTRGQQVTLRCSPKSGHDTVSWYQQALGQGPQFIFQYYEEEERQRGNFPDRFSGHQFPNYSSELNVNALLLGDSALYLCASSLGVGYTFGSGTRLTVV.

The rearrangement joins TRBV7-9 to TRBJ2-5; 7 nucleotides agree with TRBD2. The CDR3 has 14 residues. J was trimmed by 1 base and V by 6 bases; bases with no gene match: 5. Germline CDR1 reads SEHNR; CDR2 reads FQNEAQ (reference sequence). For the CDR3, the DNA is TGTGCCAGCAGTATTGGCGGGAGCCAAGAGACCCAGTACTTC. The encoded protein is CASSIGGSQETQYF.

The V and J genes are TRBV13 and TRBJ1-1; 7 nucleotides line up with TRBD1. CDR3 size: 15 residues. Germline V gene sequence: CDR1 PRHDT, CDR2 FYEKMQ (reference sequence). The V gene end was trimmed by 5 bases and the J gene end by 1 base; junction bases not matched to a gene: 7. CDR3 DNA: TGTGCCAGCAGCATGTTCAGGGGGAGGAACACTGAAGCTTTCTTT. This gives the protein CASSMFRGRNTEAFF.